Below are 18 T cell receptor beta chains sequenced from a single sample in a study of shared clonotypes between healthy human individuals. The repertoire was sequenced with immunoSEQ multiplex PCR; TCRdb's copy has only in-frame clones and lacks some. Among more than 2,000,000 clones listed, 90% to 95% were seen once. Sequencing used naive CD4+ T cells sorted from blood. The subset denotes: CD45RA+ positively selected. All receptors derive from a man between 18 and 29 years old in good health.

In this sample, this clone turned up a few times. This specimen includes other DNA sequences encoding the same CDR3. The CDR3 nucleotides read TGCGCCAGCAGCTTGGAGTGGAGCACAGATACGCAGTATTTT. It codes for CASSLEWSTDTQYF. The genes are TRBV5-1 and TRBJ2-3; D ambiguous. V gave up 0 bases and J gave up 0 bases, with 5 bases separating them. The CDR3 runs to 14 residues. Germline V CDR1 and CDR2: SGHRS, YFSETQ.

The rearrangement joins TRBV7-2 to TRBJ2-1, with 10 bases aligning to TRBD2. The CDR3 contains 15 residues. With V trimmed by 0 bases and J by 9 bases, 5 bases remained unmatched. Germline V gives CDR1 SGHTA, CDR2 FQGNSA. CDR3 sequence: CASSLALAGAVEQFF. In DNA form, the CDR3 reads TGTGCCAGCAGCTTAGCGCTAGCGGGAGCGGTTGAGCAGTTCTTC.

The rearrangement links TRBV6-1 to TRBJ2-2; D gene unclear. The CDR3 contains 14 residues. Trimming removed 2 bases at V and 6 bases at J, with 10 bases between. Germline V gene lookup returns CDR1 MNHNS and CDR2 SASEGT. The CDR3 nucleotides read TGTGCCAGCAGTGAAAGCCCCACGGCCGGGGAGCTGTTTTTT. The encoded protein is CASSESPTAGELFF.

This rearrangement joins TRBV10-3 to TRBJ2-5; D unclear. V lost 2 bases, J lost 5 bases, and 9 bases lay in between. The CDR3 has 13 residues. Per the germline V gene, CDR1 is ENHRY and CDR2 is SYGVKD. The CDR3 DNA reads TGTGCCATCAGTGAGGAGGCTGGGGAGACCCAGTACTTC. Translating it yields CAISEEAGETQYF.

The rearrangement links TRBV6-6 to TRBJ2-7; the D is unclear. This CDR3 is 14 amino acids long. Deletions cut 0 bases from V and 1 base from J, with 7 bases between. The V gene's germline CDR1 is MNHNY and CDR2 SVGAGI (reference sequence). CDR3 amino acids: CASSYSSYSYEQYF. As DNA, the CDR3 is TGTGCCAGCAGTTACTCGAGTTATTCCTACGAGCAGTACTTC.

The table lists this clone with a count of one. This sequence joins TRBV4-3 and TRBJ1-3; 8 bases are shared with TRBD1. The germline CDR1 and CDR2 sequences are LGHNA and YSLEER. The V gene end was trimmed by 2 bases and the J gene end by 2 bases; junction bases not matched to a gene: 2. CDR3 length: 15 residues. CDR3 sequence (DNA): TGCGCCAGCAGCCAAACGACAGGGGCTGGAAACACCATATATTTT. This sequence encodes CASSQTTGAGNTIYF.

V and J are TRBV13 and TRBJ2-1; TRBD1 aligns across 10 bases. The V segment lost 5 bases and the J segment 3 bases; nucleotides outside the gene matches: 10. This CDR3 is built from 17 residues. The V gene's germline CDR1 is PRHDT and CDR2 FYEKMQ (reference sequence). The CDR3 bases are TGTGCCAGCAGCCAGGGGACAGGGGCTCCCCACTACAATGAGCAGTTCTTC. Amino acid sequence: CASSQGTGAPHYNEQFF.

The V call is TRBV9, the J call TRBJ2-1; D might be TRBD2 (6 bases). CDR3 length: 13 residues. Trimming stripped 5 bases from V and 8 bases from J, with 14 bases between. In germline, CDR1 is SGDLS, CDR2 YYNGEE. CDR3: CASRGPPGDEQFF. The CDR3 region has the DNA TGTGCCAGCAGAGGCCCACCGGGGGATGAGCAGTTCTTC. Variable domain in full (rest from reference TRBV9 and TRBJ2-1): DSGVTQTPKHLITATGQRVTLRCSPRSGDLSVYWYQQSLDQGLQFLIQYYNGEERAKGNILERFSAQQFPDLHSELNLSSLELGDSALYFCASRGPPGDEQFFGPGTRLTVL.

The V gene is TRBV4-3, the J gene TRBJ1-1, with D hard to call. The ends were cut back, 0 bases at V and 0 bases at J, with 8 bases in the middle. There are 15 residues in the CDR3. Germline CDR1 LGHNA, CDR2 YSLEER. CDR3 loop: CASSQDGRLNTEAFF. The CDR3 coding sequence is TGCGCCAGCAGCCAAGACGGTAGATTGAACACTGAAGCTTTCTTT.

The gene calls are TRBV10-1 and TRBJ2-7; no definite D call. Trimming stripped 0 bases from V and 0 bases from J, with 6 bases between. Germline V CDR1 and CDR2: WNHNN, SYGVQD (reference sequence). The CDR3 is 14 residues long. The CDR3 coding sequence is TGCGCCAGCAGTGAGTCTTTAAACTCCTACGAGCAGTACTTC. Protein sequence: CASSESLNSYEQYF.

The CDR3 loop is CASSPRLAGEGGSGANVLTF. For the CDR3, the DNA is TGCGCCAGCAGCCCTCGACTAGCGGGAGAGGGGGGCTCTGGGGCCAACGTCCTGACTTTC. This chain joins TRBV4-1 and TRBJ2-6; TRBD2 agrees at 12 bases. Losses at the gene ends were 4 bases for V and 0 bases for J; bases not matched to a gene: 10. Germline V gene lookup returns CDR1 MGHRA and CDR2 YSYEKL. The CDR3 is 20 residues long.

V and J are TRBV4-1 and TRBJ2-3; D gene ambiguous. Trimming stripped 4 bases from V and 0 bases from J, with 14 bases between. The CDR3 consists of 16 residues. Per germline, CDR1 MGHRA and CDR2 YSYEKL. CDR3 nucleotide sequence: TGCGCCAGCAGCCCTCGGACGGTAACTAGCACAGATACGCAGTATTTT. Its protein is CASSPRTVTSTDTQYF.

CDR3 sequence reads: CASSQGSAGRNSPLHF. CDR3 nucleotide sequence: TGCGCCAGCAGCCAAGGGTCGGCAGGGAGGAATTCACCCCTCCACTTT. This sequence joins TRBV4-1 and TRBJ1-6; a weak D match, TRBD1 (5 bases). V lost 1 base to trimming and J lost 7 bases, with 14 bases between them. The CDR3 has 16 residues. In germline, CDR1 is MGHRA, CDR2 YSYEKL.

Points on this clone: The junction differs from germline at one of its ends, possibly a read error. V usage is TRBV7-9 and J usage is TRBJ2-3; no definite D call. Germline CDR1 and CDR2: SEHNR and FQNEAQ (reference sequence). This CDR3 has 11 amino acids. The chain's CDR3 is CASCLGDTQYF. CDR3 sequence (DNA): TGTGCCAGCTGCTTAGGGGATACGCAGTATTTT.

The chain uses TRBV5-1 and TRBJ1-1; D gene uncertain. The CDR3 consists of 15 residues. Trimming cost V 0 bases and J 0 bases, with 9 bases left between them. From germline, CDR1 is SGHRS and CDR2 YFSETQ. The CDR3 nucleotides are TGCGCCAGCAGCTTGGAGCCCGAATTGAACACTGAAGCTTTCTTT. This gives the protein CASSLEPELNTEAFF.

The V and J genes are TRBV5-1 and TRBJ2-7; D unresolved. This CDR3 has 14 amino acids. Trimming took 2 bases from V and 3 from J, leaving 12 bases between them. The germline V gene encodes CDR1 SGHRS and CDR2 YFSETQ. The chain's CDR3 is CASSFGHLSYEQYF. In DNA, the CDR3 is TGCGCCAGCAGCTTTGGCCACCTAAGCTACGAGCAGTACTTC.

The chain employs TRBV4-3 and TRBJ2-7; 7 nucleotides line up with TRBD1. Germline CDR1 reads LGHNA; CDR2 reads YSLEER. The CDR3 extends over 14 amino acids. Trimming took 6 bases from V and 0 from J; bases not matched to a gene: 5. Here the CDR3 reads CASSPTGHSYEQYF. The CDR3 nucleotides read TGCGCCAGCAGTCCGACAGGGCACTCCTACGAGCAGTACTTC.

The chain combines TRBV29-1 with TRBJ1-2; 8 bases map to TRBD1. Trimming took 3 bases from V and 0 from J; bases not matched to a gene: 3. The germline gives CDR1 SQVTM, CDR2 ANQGSEA. The CDR3 consists of 14 residues. The CDR3 DNA reads as TGCAGCGTTGATCCACAGGGGGCTAACTATGGCTACACCTTC. Its protein product is CSVDPQGANYGYTF. The variable domain in full, completed from reference TRBV29-1 and TRBJ1-2, reads SAVISQKPSRDICQRGTSLTIQCQVDSQVTMMFWYRQQPGQSLTLIATANQGSEATYESGFVIDKFPISRPNLTFSTLTVSNMSPEDSSIYLCSVDPQGANYGYTFGSGTRLTVV.